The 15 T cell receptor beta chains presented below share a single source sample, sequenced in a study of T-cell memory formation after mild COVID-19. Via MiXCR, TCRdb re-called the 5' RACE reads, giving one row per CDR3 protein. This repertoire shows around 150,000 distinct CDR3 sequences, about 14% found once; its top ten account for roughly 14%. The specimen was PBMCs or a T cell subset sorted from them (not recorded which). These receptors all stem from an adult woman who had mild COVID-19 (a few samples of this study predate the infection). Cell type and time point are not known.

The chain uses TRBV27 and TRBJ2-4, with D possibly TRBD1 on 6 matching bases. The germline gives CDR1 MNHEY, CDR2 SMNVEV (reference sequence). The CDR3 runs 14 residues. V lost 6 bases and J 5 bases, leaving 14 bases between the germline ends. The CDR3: CASRQGIGENIQYF. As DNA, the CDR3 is TGTGCCAGCAGGCAGGGGATCGGAGAAAACATTCAGTACTTC.

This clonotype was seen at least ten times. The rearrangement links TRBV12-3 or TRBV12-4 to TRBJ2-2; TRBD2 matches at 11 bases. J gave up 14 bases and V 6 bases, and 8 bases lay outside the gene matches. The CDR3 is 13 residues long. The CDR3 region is CASSPSGGSDLFF. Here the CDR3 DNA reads TGTGCCAGCAGCCCTAGCGGGGGGTCTGATCTGTTTTTT.

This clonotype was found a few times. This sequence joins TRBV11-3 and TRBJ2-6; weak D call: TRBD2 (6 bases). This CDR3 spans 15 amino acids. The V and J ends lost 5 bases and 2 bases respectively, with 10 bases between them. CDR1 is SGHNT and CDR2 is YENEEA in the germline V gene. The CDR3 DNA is TGTGCCAGCAGCCCGGGAGTTACTGGGGCCAACGTCCTGACTTTC. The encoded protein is CASSPGVTGANVLTF.

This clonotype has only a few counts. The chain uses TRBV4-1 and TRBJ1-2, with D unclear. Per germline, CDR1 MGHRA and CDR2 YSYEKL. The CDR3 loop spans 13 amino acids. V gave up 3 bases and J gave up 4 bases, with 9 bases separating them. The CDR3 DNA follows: TGCGCCAGCAGCCACGATGACTCCTATGGCTACACCTTC. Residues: CASSHDDSYGYTF.

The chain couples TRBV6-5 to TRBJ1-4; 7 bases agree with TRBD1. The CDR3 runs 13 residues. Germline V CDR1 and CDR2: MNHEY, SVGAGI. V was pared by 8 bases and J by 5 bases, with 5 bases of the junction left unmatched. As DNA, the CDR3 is TGTGCCAGCGGTAAACAGGGGAATGAAAAACTGTTTTTT. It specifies CASGKQGNEKLFF.

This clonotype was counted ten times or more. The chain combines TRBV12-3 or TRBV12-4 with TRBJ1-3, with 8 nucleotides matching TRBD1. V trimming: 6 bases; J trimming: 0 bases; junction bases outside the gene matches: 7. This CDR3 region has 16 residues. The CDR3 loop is CASRSTGGGSGNTIYF. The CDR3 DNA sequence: TGTGCCAGCAGAAGCACAGGGGGAGGCTCTGGAAACACCATATATTTT.

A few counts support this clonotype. For the CDR3, the DNA is TGTGCCAGCAGCGCACAGGGGACAGATACGCAGTATTTT. Protein sequence: CASSAQGTDTQYF. The chain has TRBV5-6 and TRBJ2-3; TRBD1 agrees at 7 bases. From germline, CDR1 is SGHDT and CDR2 YYEEEE. This CDR3 contains 13 residues. V was pared by 4 bases and J by 3 bases, with 2 bases of the junction left unmatched.

The CDR3 reads CASNLAGDRYNEQFF. The CDR3 region has the DNA TGTGCCAGCAACCTAGCGGGGGACCGGTACAATGAGCAGTTCTTC. This chain connects TRBV6-2 or TRBV6-3 to TRBJ2-1; 10 bases are a match to TRBD2. The CDR3 consists of 15 residues. Per the germline V gene, CDR1 is MNHEY and CDR2 is SVGEGT. V shed 7 bases and J 4 bases; nucleotides not matched to a gene: 7.

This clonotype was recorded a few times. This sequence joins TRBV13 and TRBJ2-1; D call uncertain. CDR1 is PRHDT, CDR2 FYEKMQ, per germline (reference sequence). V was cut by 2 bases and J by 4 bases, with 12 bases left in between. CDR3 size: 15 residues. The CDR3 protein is CASSLSTWSYNEQFF. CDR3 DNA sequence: TGTGCCAGCAGCTTAAGTACGTGGAGTTACAATGAGCAGTTCTTC.

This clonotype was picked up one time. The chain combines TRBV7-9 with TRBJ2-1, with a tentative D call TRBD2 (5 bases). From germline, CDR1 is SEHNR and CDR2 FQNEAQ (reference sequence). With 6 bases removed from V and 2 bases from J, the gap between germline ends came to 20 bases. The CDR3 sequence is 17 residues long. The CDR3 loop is CASSLKSGVRPYNEQFF. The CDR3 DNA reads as TGTGCCAGCAGTCTCAAGAGCGGCGTCCGGCCCTACAATGAGCAGTTCTTC.

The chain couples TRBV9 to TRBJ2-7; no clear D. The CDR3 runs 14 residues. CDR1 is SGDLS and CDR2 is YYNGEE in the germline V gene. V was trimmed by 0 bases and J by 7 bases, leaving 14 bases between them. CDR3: CASSVATGEGEQYF. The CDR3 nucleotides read TGTGCCAGCAGCGTAGCTACGGGTGAAGGAGAGCAGTACTTC. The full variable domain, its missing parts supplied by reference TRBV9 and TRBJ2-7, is DSGVTQTPKHLITATGQRVTLRCSPRSGDLSVYWYQQSLDQGLQFLIQYYNGEERAKGNILERFSAQQFPDLHSELNLSSLELGDSALYFCASSVATGEGEQYFGPGTRLTVT.

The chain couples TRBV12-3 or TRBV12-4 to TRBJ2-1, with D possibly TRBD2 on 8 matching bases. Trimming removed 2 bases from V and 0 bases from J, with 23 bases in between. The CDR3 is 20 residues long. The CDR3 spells CASSLTHWAGGQSSYNEQFF. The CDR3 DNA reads TGTGCCAGCAGTTTAACCCACTGGGCGGGGGGACAGAGCTCCTACAATGAGCAGTTCTTC.

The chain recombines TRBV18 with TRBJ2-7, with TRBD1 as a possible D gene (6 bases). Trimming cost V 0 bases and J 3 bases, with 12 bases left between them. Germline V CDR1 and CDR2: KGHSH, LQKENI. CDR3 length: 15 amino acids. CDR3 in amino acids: CASSPPSRGRYEQYF. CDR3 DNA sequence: TGTGCCAGCTCACCACCGAGCAGGGGTCGCTACGAGCAGTACTTC.

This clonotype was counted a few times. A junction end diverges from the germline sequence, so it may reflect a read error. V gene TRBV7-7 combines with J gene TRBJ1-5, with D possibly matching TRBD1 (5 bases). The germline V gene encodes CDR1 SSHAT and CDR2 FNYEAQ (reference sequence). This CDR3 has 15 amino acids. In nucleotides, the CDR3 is TGTGCTAGCAGCTTAAAGACCGGGAGGGGTCAGCCCCAGCATTTT. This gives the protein CASSLKTGRGQPQHF.

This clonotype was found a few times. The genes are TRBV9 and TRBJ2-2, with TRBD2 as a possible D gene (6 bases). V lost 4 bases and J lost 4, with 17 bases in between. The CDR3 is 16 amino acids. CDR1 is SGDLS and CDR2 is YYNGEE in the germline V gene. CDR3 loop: CASSPTGDMVTGELFF. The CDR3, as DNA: TGTGCCAGCAGCCCAACGGGGGATATGGTCACCGGGGAGCTGTTTTTT.